Presented here are 27 T cell receptor beta chains from one specimen sequenced in a study of blood T cells in healthy people across ages. A second PCR of about 6 to 11 cycles used a sample-barcoded 5' primer and a J-beta primer mix. TCRdb ran MiXCR on the 5' RACE reads and lists one entry per CDR3 protein. The sample lists roughly 1.5 million distinct CDR3 sequences, 40% to 45% occurring once. The specimen was blood. Source of these receptors: a woman between 18 and 29 years old in good health.

This clonotype came up a few times. V and J are TRBV4-2 and TRBJ2-3; TRBD2 aligns across 7 bases. V was pared by 1 base and J by 0 bases, with 4 bases of the junction left unmatched. Germline V CDR1 and CDR2: LGHNA, YNFKEQ. This CDR3 is 16 amino acids long. This chain's CDR3 is CASSQAYGGSTDTQYF. The CDR3 nucleotides are TGTGCCAGCAGCCAAGCGTACGGGGGGAGCACAGATACGCAGTATTTT.

This clonotype showed up just a few times. The V gene is TRBV27, the J gene TRBJ1-1, with D uncertain. CDR3 size: 15 residues. V was trimmed by 2 bases and J by 4 bases, leaving 14 bases between them. From germline, CDR1 is MNHEY and CDR2 SMNVEV (reference sequence). The CDR3 DNA reads as TGTGCCAGCAGTTTAATGAAGGCCCGCGGCACTGAAGCTTTCTTT. It is translated as CASSLMKARGTEAFF.

This clonotype was found a few times. The J gene is TRBJ1-1, the V gene TRBV29-1; 7 bases match TRBD1. V lost 7 bases, J lost 0 bases, and 5 bases stayed unmatched. Per the germline V gene, CDR1 is SQVTM and CDR2 is ANQGSEA. The CDR3 loop spans 13 amino acids. The CDR3 nucleotides are TGCAGCGGACGACAGGGCGTGAACACTGAAGCTTTCTTT. It is translated as CSGRQGVNTEAFF. The full variable domain, its missing parts supplied by reference TRBV29-1 and TRBJ1-1, is SAVISQKPSRDICQRGTSLTIQCQVDSQVTMMFWYRQQPGQSLTLIATANQGSEATYESGFVIDKFPISRPNLTFSTLTVSNMSPEDSSIYLCSGRQGVNTEAFFGQGTRLTVV.

In its sample, this clonotype was seen a few times. CDR3 residues: CSARGKGQGSILYNEQFF. In nucleotides, the CDR3 is TGCAGTGCTAGAGGAAAGGGACAGGGATCCATTCTCTACAATGAGCAGTTCTTC. This chain joins TRBV20-1 and TRBJ2-1, with 9 positions matching TRBD1. CDR3 size: 18 residues. V trimming: 1 base; J trimming: 3 bases; junction bases outside the gene matches: 13. Germline V gene data show CDR1 as DFQATT and CDR2 as SNEGSKA (reference sequence).

J is TRBJ2-5 and V is TRBV19, with TRBD1 as a possible D gene (6 bases). The DNA end favors TRBJ2-7, so the J call may be wrong. The CDR3 is 15 residues long. CDR1 and CDR2 (germline): LNHDA, SQIVND (reference sequence). The CDR3 DNA follows: TGTGCCAGTAGGAACAGGGTATCGGGTGGAGGCGAGCAGTACTTC. Amino acid sequence: CASRNRVSGGGEQYF.

This chain links TRBV25-1 with TRBJ2-1; D not certain. V was shortened by 3 bases and J by 13 bases, with 7 bases between the two germline ends. Germline V gene sequence: CDR1 MGHDK, CDR2 SYGVNS. CDR3 length: 10 residues. The CDR3 reads CASSDLRQFF. The CDR3 bases are TGTGCCAGCAGTGATCTTCGCCAGTTCTTC.

This sequence joins TRBV10-1 and TRBJ2-2, with 9 positions matching TRBD1. Trimming removed 5 bases from V and 0 bases from J; junction bases left unmatched: 7. In germline, CDR1 is WNHNN, CDR2 SYGVQD (reference sequence). CDR3 size: 17 residues. The CDR3 sequence is CASSPARDRANTGELFF. The CDR3 DNA reads TGCGCCAGCAGTCCCGCCCGGGACAGGGCGAACACCGGGGAGCTGTTTTTT.

V gene TRBV23-1 combines with J gene TRBJ1-5; D gene unclear. TRBV23-1 is an open reading frame whose function is uncertain. This CDR3 is 17 amino acids long. V lost 2 bases, J lost 0 bases, and 14 bases lay in between. The CDR3 sequence is CASSQAQGAYSNQPQHF. The CDR3 bases are TGCGCCAGCAGTCAAGCCCAAGGCGCGTATAGCAATCAGCCCCAGCATTTT.

The chain uses TRBV7-2 and TRBJ2-7, with 9 nucleotides matching TRBD2. V shed 1 base and J 0 bases; nucleotides not matched to a gene: 7. There are 17 residues in the CDR3. Germline values: CDR1 SGHTA, CDR2 FQGNSA. Here the CDR3 DNA reads TGTGCCAGCAGCTTAGTGGCTAGCGGGACGAGCTCCTACGAGCAGTACTTC. It yields the protein CASSLVASGTSSYEQYF.

This clonotype appeared a few times. The rearrangement joins TRBV7-2 to TRBJ2-1; TRBD2 is a possible D gene (6 bases). Germline loops: CDR1 SGHTA, CDR2 FQGNSA. V was pared by 0 bases and J by 0 bases, with 15 bases between. CDR3 length: 18 residues. The CDR3 protein is CASSLAHVYGSSYNEQFF. In DNA, the CDR3 is TGTGCCAGCAGCTTAGCGCACGTTTACGGGAGCTCCTACAATGAGCAGTTCTTC.

The chain recombines TRBV29-1 with TRBJ1-1; no clear D gene. This CDR3 contains 12 residues. The germline CDR1 and CDR2 sequences are SQVTM and ANQGSEA. Trimming took off 4 bases at V and 8 bases at J, with 14 bases between the two ends. The CDR3 DNA is TGCAGCGTTGGTGGTTTCCGACTAGAAGCTTTCTTT. It yields the protein CSVGGFRLEAFF.

This clonotype was seen a few times. The chain couples TRBV4-3 to TRBJ1-4, with 7 nucleotides matching TRBD1. J gave up 6 bases and V 0 bases, and 7 bases lay outside the gene matches. The V gene's germline CDR1 is LGHNA and CDR2 YSLEER. This CDR3 is 16 amino acids long. The CDR3: CASSQDLWQGDEKLFF. CDR3 sequence (DNA): TGCGCCAGCAGCCAAGATCTCTGGCAGGGGGATGAAAAACTGTTTTTT.

The rearrangement joins TRBV12-3 or TRBV12-4 to TRBJ1-1; no firm D call. The CDR3 has 13 residues. The V end was cut by 6 bases, the J end by 4 bases, with 12 bases between. The CDR3 loop reads CASRSQSSTEAFF. DNA for the CDR3: TGTGCCAGCAGGTCACAGAGTAGCACTGAAGCTTTCTTT.

This clonotype has a single count. This may be a read error: a much more frequent sequence differs by one nucleotide. This chain links TRBV29-1 with TRBJ2-1, with D possibly matching TRBD1 (6 bases). Germline loops: CDR1 SQVTM, CDR2 ANQGSEA. The CDR3 loop spans 14 amino acids. V was shortened by 8 bases and J by 4 bases, with 18 bases between the two germline ends. The CDR3 protein is CSTEGHANYNEQFF. CDR3 DNA sequence: TGCAGCACCGAGGGACATGCAAATTACAATGAGCAGTTCTTC.

This clonotype has more than one count but fewer than ten. The chain has TRBV6-2 or TRBV6-3 and TRBJ2-1; D is uncertain. This CDR3 is 13 amino acids long. V lost 7 bases, J lost 9 bases, and 16 bases lay in between. Germline CDR1 MNHEY, CDR2 SVGEGT. CDR3 in amino acids: CASTSDDIGEQFF. The CDR3 DNA is TGTGCCAGCACCTCCGATGATATCGGTGAGCAGTTCTTC.

This clonotype occurred a few times. The rearrangement joins TRBV4-2 to TRBJ2-7; TRBD1 matches 8 bases. The V and J ends lost 3 bases and 3 bases, in that order; junction bases with no gene match: 7. The CDR3 loop spans 15 amino acids. Germline values: CDR1 LGHNA, CDR2 YNFKEQ. The DNA of the CDR3 is TGTGCCAGCAGCCAGTCCCCGGGACAGGTCTACGAGCAGTACTTC. Amino acids: CASSQSPGQVYEQYF.

Concerning this clonotype itself: Being one base from a much bigger clone, this may be a read error. V is TRBV11-2 and J is TRBJ2-1; D call uncertain. Germline-derived CDR1 and CDR2 are SGHAT and FQNNGV. The CDR3 length is 14 residues. The chain's CDR3 is CANSLHSLTNEQFF. CDR3 nucleotide sequence: TGTGCCAACAGCTTACATAGCCTCACAAATGAGCAGTTCTTC.

The chain links TRBV6-2 or TRBV6-3 to TRBJ1-5; D call uncertain. The V end lost 7 bases, the J end lost 5 bases, and 12 bases lay between the germline ends. In germline, CDR1 is MNHEY, CDR2 SVGEGT. The CDR3 has 13 amino acids. Here the CDR3 DNA reads TGTGCCAGCACTCCCTTCGGGCATCAGCCCCAGCATTTT. Protein product: CASTPFGHQPQHF.

The J gene is TRBJ2-3, the V gene TRBV7-8; no definite D call. There are 14 residues in the CDR3. From germline, CDR1 is SGHVS and CDR2 FQNEAQ. Trimming stripped 5 bases from V and 1 base from J, with 10 bases between. The CDR3 DNA reads as TGTGCCAGCAGCCCCATGGCGGGCACAGATACGCAGTATTTT. Amino acid sequence: CASSPMAGTDTQYF.

The chain carries TRBV7-2 and TRBJ1-1; no reliable D call. Trimming left V 1 base short and J 3 bases short, with 9 bases between. Germline CDR1 SGHTA, CDR2 FQGNSA. The CDR3 spans 14 residues. CDR3 in DNA: TGTGCCAGCAGCTTAGACTGGGGAGACACTGAAGCTTTCTTT. This sequence encodes CASSLDWGDTEAFF.

The chain couples TRBV20-1 to TRBJ2-3; D is unclear. Trimming shortened V by 3 bases and J by 0 bases, and 10 bases separated the two germline ends. Germline values: CDR1 DFQATT, CDR2 SNEGSKA (reference sequence). The CDR3 spans 14 residues. Written as DNA, the CDR3 is TGCAGTGCTAGCACCACACATAGCACAGATACGCAGTATTTT. Protein sequence: CSASTTHSTDTQYF.

This rearrangement joins TRBV4-1 to TRBJ1-1, with D tentatively TRBD1 (6 bases). The germline V and J ends were trimmed by 0 bases and 3 bases, with 11 bases remaining between them. CDR3 length: 15 residues. Germline V gene sequence: CDR1 MGHRA, CDR2 YSYEKL. CDR3 region: CASSQEPGAYTEAFF. The CDR3 DNA is TGCGCCAGCAGCCAAGAACCAGGGGCGTACACTGAAGCTTTCTTT.

The chain recombines TRBV29-1 with TRBJ2-1; 9 nucleotides align to TRBD1. The germline gives CDR1 SQVTM, CDR2 ANQGSEA. CDR3 length equals 14 residues. J gave up 7 bases and V 7 bases, and 11 bases lay outside the gene matches. The CDR3 DNA reads as TGCAGCGGGGAGCGGACAGGGGTTTGGAATGAGCAGTTCTTC. It yields the protein CSGERTGVWNEQFF.

The CDR3 loop reads CASSQFLSGVNEQFF. The CDR3 DNA follows: TGTGCCAGCAGCCAATTTTTGAGCGGGGTCAATGAGCAGTTCTTC. The chain is built from TRBV14 and TRBJ2-1; TRBD2 matches 7 bases. This CDR3 has 15 amino acids. Germline V lookup: CDR1 SGHDN, CDR2 FVKESK. J was trimmed by 6 bases and V by 2 bases; bases with no gene match: 7.

This clonotype has more than one count but fewer than ten. The rearrangement joins TRBV2 to TRBJ2-4; 10 nucleotides match TRBD1. Germline CDR1 is SNHLY and CDR2 is FYNNEI. V was clipped by 7 bases and J by 4 bases; unmatched bases: 4. This CDR3 is built from 14 residues. DNA for the CDR3: TGTGCCAGCAACCCGGGACAGGGGAAAAACATTCAGTACTTC. Translating gives CASNPGQGKNIQYF. Complete variable domain (other parts from reference TRBV2 and TRBJ2-4): EPEVTQTPSHQVTQMGQEVILRCVPISNHLYFYWYRQILGQKVEFLVSFYNNEISEKSEIFDDQFSVERPDGSNFTLKIRSTKLEDSAMYFCASNPGQGKNIQYFGAGTRLSVL.

This chain joins TRBV27 and TRBJ1-2; no clear D. The CDR3 runs 14 residues. CDR1 and CDR2 (germline): MNHEY, SMNVEV (reference sequence). Deletions cut 5 bases from V and 8 bases from J, with 18 bases between. The CDR3, as DNA: TGTGCCAGCAGTACCACGGACCGCGTTGAGGGCTACACCTTC. Translation: CASSTTDRVEGYTF.

The chain recombines TRBV9 with TRBJ2-2, with 9 bases identical to TRBD1. The CDR3 extends over 15 amino acids. The V and J ends lost 3 bases and 2 bases, in that order; junction bases with no gene match: 2. Germline CDR1 and CDR2: SGDLS and YYNGEE. Here the CDR3 reads CASSAGQGNTGELFF. In DNA form, the CDR3 reads TGTGCCAGCAGCGCGGGACAGGGAAACACCGGGGAGCTGTTTTTT.